The next 17 T cell receptor beta chains were all read from a single sample in a study of blood T cell repertoires in COVID-19. The repertoire was sequenced with immunoSEQ multiplex PCR; TCRdb's copy has only in-frame clones and lacks some. The table shows 130,000 to 150,000 clones, with around four fifths occurring only once. The sequenced sample was peripheral blood. The source of these receptors is a woman aged 40 to 50 with active or convalescent COVID-19.

This clone occurred a few times. This rearrangement joins TRBV4-1 to TRBJ2-3, with D possibly TRBD2 on 5 matching bases. CDR3 size: 14 residues. Germline values: CDR1 MGHRA, CDR2 YSYEKL. Trimming shortened V by 0 bases and J by 9 bases, and 13 bases separated the two germline ends. CDR3 bases: TGCGCCAGCAGCCAAGAACTCCAACTAGGGACGCAGTATTTT. It yields the protein CASSQELQLGTQYF.

The CDR3 sequence: CASSERQGRGANVLTF. In DNA form, the CDR3 reads TGTGCCAGCAGTGAAAGACAGGGCCGGGGGGCCAACGTCCTGACTTTC. The V gene is TRBV6-1, the J gene TRBJ2-6, with 7 bases identical to TRBD1. The V gene end was trimmed by 2 bases and the J gene end by 4 bases; junction bases not matched to a gene: 5. Germline CDR1 and CDR2: MNHNS and SASEGT. The CDR3 is 16 amino acids.

A few counts support this clone. V is TRBV5-1 and J is TRBJ2-1, with 7 bases lining up with TRBD2. This CDR3 has 15 amino acids. Germline CDR1 and CDR2: SGHRS and YFSETQ. Trimming removed 3 bases from V and 6 bases from J; junction bases left unmatched: 9. CDR3 DNA: TGCGCCAGCAGCTACGAAAGGGGACTAACCAATGAGCAGTTCTTC. It codes for CASSYERGLTNEQFF.

CDR3 nucleotide sequence: TGTGCCAGCAGCTTAATGGTCGGAGGGTCCGGGGAGCTGTTTTTT. Its protein is CASSLMVGGSGELFF. V usage is TRBV11-3 and J usage is TRBJ2-2; D is perhaps TRBD2 (6 bases). CDR1 is SGHNT and CDR2 is YENEEA in the germline V gene. V lost 2 bases and J lost 6, with 13 bases in between. The CDR3 runs to 15 residues.

V is TRBV18 and J is TRBJ2-7; 11 bases fit TRBD1. This CDR3 is 16 amino acids long. The germline gives CDR1 KGHSH, CDR2 LQKENI. Trimming removed 3 bases from V and 5 bases from J; junction bases left unmatched: 9. CDR3 sequence reads: CASSPLAGTGGNEQYF. The DNA for the CDR3 is TGTGCCAGCTCACCGTTGGCGGGGACAGGGGGAAACGAGCAGTACTTC.

This chain joins TRBV6-5 and TRBJ1-1, with a weak D call TRBD1 (6 bases). The V gene's germline CDR1 is MNHEY and CDR2 SVGAGI. V was clipped by 4 bases and J by 1 base, with 10 bases between them. This CDR3 region has 14 residues. The CDR3 DNA reads as TGTGCCAGCAGTTTACAGGGCCCGAACACTGAAGCTTTCTTT. The encoded protein is CASSLQGPNTEAFF.

The V and J genes are TRBV4-1 and TRBJ2-1, with 9 bases matching TRBD2. The CDR3 has 16 residues. Germline lookup yields CDR1 MGHRA and CDR2 YSYEKL. V shed 6 bases, J shed 1 base, and the junction held 7 bases outside the gene matches. The CDR3 loop reads CASRELAGASYNEQFF. CDR3 DNA sequence: TGCGCCAGCAGGGAATTAGCGGGGGCGTCCTACAATGAGCAGTTCTTC.

The chain joins TRBV24-1 to TRBJ2-2; D may be TRBD1 (5 bases). Germline V gene data show CDR1 as KGHDR and CDR2 as SFDVKD. The length of the CDR3 is 17 residues. The V gene lost 5 bases and the J gene lost 4 bases, with 19 bases spanning the gap. The CDR3 nucleotides read TGTGCCACCAGTGCCACCCGGACACCCCAGGGCACCGGGGAGCTGTTTTTT. This encodes CATSATRTPQGTGELFF.

The chain employs TRBV6-5 and TRBJ2-1, with 7 nucleotides matching TRBD2. Germline V lookup: CDR1 MNHEY, CDR2 SVGAGI. V was pared by 5 bases and J by 9 bases, with 7 bases of the junction left unmatched. The CDR3 runs to 13 residues. The CDR3 sequence is CASSPRTSGEQFF. The CDR3 bases are TGTGCCAGCAGTCCCCGGACTAGTGGTGAGCAGTTCTTC.

The rearrangement joins TRBV7-2 to TRBJ1-5, with a weak D call TRBD1 (5 bases). V was shortened by 1 base and J by 15 bases, with 19 bases between the two germline ends. Germline V gene sequence: CDR1 SGHTA, CDR2 FQGNSA. This CDR3 region has 14 residues. This CDR3 is CASSLDSGAFGSHF. CDR3 DNA: TGTGCCAGCAGCTTAGATTCTGGGGCTTTCGGGTCGCATTTT.

This clone was picked up one time. The rearrangement links TRBV7-9 to TRBJ1-1, with 8 bases identical to TRBD1. The CDR3 loop spans 16 amino acids. CDR1 and CDR2 from the germline V gene are SEHNR and FQNEAQ (reference sequence). The junction had 9 bases not matched to a gene; V was cut back by 5 bases and J by 1 base. The CDR3 loop reads CASSPGQGGGNTEAFF. DNA of the CDR3: TGTGCCAGCAGCCCTGGACAGGGAGGTGGGAACACTGAAGCTTTCTTT.

The V call is TRBV7-7, the J call TRBJ2-3; 7 positions agree with TRBD2. Trimming cost V 5 bases and J 4 bases; bases outside gene matches: 9. Germline CDR1 and CDR2: SSHAT and FNYEAQ (reference sequence). This CDR3 is 15 amino acids long. CDR3 protein: CASSPGIGRADTQYF. DNA for the CDR3: TGTGCCAGCAGCCCCGGGATTGGGAGGGCAGATACGCAGTATTTT.

This chain's CDR3 is CSVEDGTGFDYEQYF. In DNA form, the CDR3 reads TGCAGCGTTGAAGATGGTACAGGTTTTGACTACGAGCAGTACTTC. This sequence joins TRBV29-1 and TRBJ2-7; TRBD1 might be the D (5 bases). Trimming shortened V by 0 bases and J by 3 bases, and 15 bases separated the two germline ends. In germline, CDR1 is SQVTM, CDR2 ANQGSEA. CDR3 length: 15 residues.

The gene calls are TRBV28 and TRBJ1-1, with D uncertain. The CDR3 spans 15 residues. Germline CDR1 MDHEN, CDR2 SYDVKM. V lost 4 bases to trimming and J lost 0 bases, with 12 bases between them. The CDR3 DNA reads as TGTGCCAGCAGTTCCCCGACTCCCATGAACACTGAAGCTTTCTTT. It codes for CASSSPTPMNTEAFF. The full variable domain, its missing parts supplied by reference TRBV28 and TRBJ1-1, is DVKVTQSSRYLVKRTGEKVFLECVQDMDHENMFWYRQDPGLGLRLIYFSYDVKMKEKGDIPEGYSVSREKKERFSLILESASTNQTSMYLCASSSPTPMNTEAFFGQGTRLTVV.

This chain connects TRBV9 to TRBJ2-7; 12 bases line up with TRBD2. This CDR3 contains 15 residues. The germline gives CDR1 SGDLS, CDR2 YYNGEE. The ends lost 0 bases at V and 4 bases at J; junction bases unmatched: 2. The CDR3 DNA sequence: TGTGCCAGCAGCGTAGGCACTAGCGGGGGGTACGAGCAGTACTTC. Translating it yields CASSVGTSGGYEQYF.

This clone was detected a few times. The gene calls are TRBV5-1 and TRBJ2-1, with D maybe TRBD2 (5 bases). Per germline, CDR1 SGHRS and CDR2 YFSETQ. V lost 2 bases and J 6 bases, leaving 12 bases between the germline ends. CDR3 length: 14 amino acids. DNA for the CDR3: TGCGCCAGCAGCTTAACGGGAAGCCTCAATGAGCAGTTCTTC. As protein: CASSLTGSLNEQFF.

This chain links TRBV7-2 with TRBJ1-1; 8 bases fit TRBD1. In germline, CDR1 is SGHTA, CDR2 FQGNSA. The CDR3 sequence is 14 residues long. J was trimmed by 5 bases and V by 7 bases; bases with no gene match: 9. The CDR3 DNA is TGTGCCAGCACCCGGACAGGGTTTACGACTGAAGCTTTCTTT. Its translation is CASTRTGFTTEAFF.